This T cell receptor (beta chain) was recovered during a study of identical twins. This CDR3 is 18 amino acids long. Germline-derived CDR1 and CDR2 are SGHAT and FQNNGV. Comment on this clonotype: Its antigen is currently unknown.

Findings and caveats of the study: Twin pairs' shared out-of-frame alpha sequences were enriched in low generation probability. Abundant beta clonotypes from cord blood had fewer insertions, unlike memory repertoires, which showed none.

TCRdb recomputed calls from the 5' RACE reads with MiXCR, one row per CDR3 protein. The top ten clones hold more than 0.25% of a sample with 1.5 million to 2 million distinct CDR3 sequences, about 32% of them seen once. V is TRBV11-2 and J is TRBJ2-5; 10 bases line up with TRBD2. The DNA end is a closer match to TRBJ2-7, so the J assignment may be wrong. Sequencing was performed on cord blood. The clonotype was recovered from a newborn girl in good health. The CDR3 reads CASSRVPLLAGVKNEQYF. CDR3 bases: TGTGCCAGCAGCCGAGTACCCCTCCTAGCGGGAGTTAAGAACGAGCAGTACTTC.